This T cell receptor (beta chain) was obtained from a study of blood T cell repertoires in COVID-19. Seattle's cohort entered during active infection and was followed longitudinally. In the original processing: Reference gene primer amplification gave nucleated cell count estimates. Assay used: immunoSEQ multiplex PCR; TCRdb lists only in-frame clones, some missing. Clone size and V and J calls were adopted from that table, with D and trimming inferred from the DNA. The table includes 400,000 to 450,000 clones, 89% detected once. CDR1 is MDHEN, CDR2 SYDVKM, per germline. The ends were cut back, 11 bases at V and 6 bases at J, with 7 bases in the middle. The CDR3 contains 9 residues.

The sample comprised peripheral blood. The TCR sequence derives from a woman in her 40s with COVID-19, enrolled during active disease. This chain links TRBV28 with TRBJ1-2; no firm D call. CDR3 loop: CASGDGYTF. In DNA form, the CDR3 reads TGTGCCTCCGGTGATGGCTACACCTTC.